This section outlines one TCR beta chain sequence together with its context. Its antigen is as yet unknown. Germline lookup yields CDR1 MGHDK and CDR2 SYGVNS. This CDR3 comprises 12 residues. The data belong to a study of T cell responses to AZD1222 COVID-19 vaccine. Study-level findings and limits: CD4 TCRs covered the whole spike, strongest at regions 160-218 and 743-854. The donor group comprised mostly white British people and more females; the analysis possibly underestimated clonal diversity.

Sequencing used immunoSEQ multiplex PCR; TCRdb keeps in-frame clones, though not all of them. The sample holds about 85,000 clones; less than 90% are singletons and the top ten take approximately 7%. This sample comprised peripheral blood, obtained on day 0 of AZD1222 vaccination. The J gene is TRBJ1-2, the V gene TRBV25-1; 7 bases fit TRBD1. This clonotype originated in an adult in good health. Here the CDR3 reads CAIGDSAYGYTF. The DNA of the CDR3 is TGTGCGATTGGGGACAGCGCCTATGGCTACACCTTC.